This TCR beta chain was documented in a study of T cell responses to AZD1222 COVID-19 vaccine. Sequencing used immunoSEQ multiplex PCR; TCRdb keeps in-frame clones, though not all of them. The table lists about 120,000 clones, 85% to 95% of them singletons, with 5% in the top ten. As to this clone: As yet, its antigen is unknown.

Study-wide findings and caveats: Baseline antibody screening turned up just six or seven seropositive AZD1222 recipients. Two AZD1222 administrations were followed by greater Spike-specific TCR breadth and depth. Dominant at 160-218 and 743-854, vaccine-associated CD4 TCRs also spanned spike. White British people made up most donors, females outnumbered males, and clonal diversity was possibly underestimated.

Trimming at V came to 0 bases and at J to 2 bases, leaving 1 base not matched to a gene. The length of the CDR3 is 16 residues. Germline V CDR1 and CDR2: PRHDT, FYEKMQ (reference sequence). The sequences come from peripheral blood, collected 28 days after the second AZD1222 dose. This chain uses TRBV13 with TRBJ2-5; TRBD2 matches at 12 bases. This TCR was recovered from an adult who received the AZD1222 COVID-19 vaccine. CDR3 loop: CASSLGLAGGQETQYF. DNA for the CDR3: TGTGCCAGCAGCTTAGGCCTAGCGGGAGGGCAAGAGACCCAGTACTTC.